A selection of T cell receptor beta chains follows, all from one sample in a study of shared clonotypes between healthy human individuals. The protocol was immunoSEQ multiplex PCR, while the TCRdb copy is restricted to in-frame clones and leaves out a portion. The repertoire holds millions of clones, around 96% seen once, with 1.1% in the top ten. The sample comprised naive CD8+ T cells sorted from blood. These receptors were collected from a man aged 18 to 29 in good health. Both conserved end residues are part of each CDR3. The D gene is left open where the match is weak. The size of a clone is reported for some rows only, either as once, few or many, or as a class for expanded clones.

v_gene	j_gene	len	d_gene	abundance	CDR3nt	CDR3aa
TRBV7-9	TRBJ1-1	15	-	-	TGTGCCAGCAGCTTAGAATCTAGGGCCTACCCTGAAGCTTTCTTT	CASSLESRAYPEAFF
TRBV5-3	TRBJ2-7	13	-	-	TGTGCCAGAAGCTTCAGAGGGGGTTACGAGCAGTACTTC	CARSFRGGYEQYF
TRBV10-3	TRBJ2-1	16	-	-	TGTGCCATCAGTGACCCTAGTCGGAGCTCCTACAATGAGCAGTTCTTC	CAISDPSRSSYNEQFF
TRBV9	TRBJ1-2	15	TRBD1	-	TGTGCCAGCAGCGGCTGGCAACAGGGGTCCTATGGCTACACCTTC	CASSGWQQGSYGYTF
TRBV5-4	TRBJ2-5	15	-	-	TGTGCCAGCAGCTTGGTGGGGGACTGGCAAGAGACCCAGTACTTC	CASSLVGDWQETQYF
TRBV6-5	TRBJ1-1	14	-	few	TGTGCCAGCAGCTACGAAGGGATCAACACTGAAGCTTTCTTT	CASSYEGINTEAFF
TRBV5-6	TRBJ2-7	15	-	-	TGTGCCAGCAGCTTGGCCAGCGAAAGCTCCTACGAGCAGTACTTC	CASSLASESSYEQYF
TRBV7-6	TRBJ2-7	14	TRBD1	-	TGTGCCAGCAGCTTAGAACAGGGGGCGGAGGAGCAGTACTTC	CASSLEQGAEEQYF
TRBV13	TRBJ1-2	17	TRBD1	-	TGTGCCAGCAGTAGGCCCGGGACAGGGTTCAATAACTATGGCTACACCTTC	CASSRPGTGFNNYGYTF
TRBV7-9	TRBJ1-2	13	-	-	TGTGCCAGCAGCTTCTCAGGGTCGGGTGGCTACACCTTC	CASSFSGSGGYTF
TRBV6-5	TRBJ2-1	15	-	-	TGTGCCAGCAGTTACTCAGTGCTGTGGGCCGGGGAGCAGTTCTTC	CASSYSVLWAGEQFF
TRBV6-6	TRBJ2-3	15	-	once	TGTGCCAGCAGTTCGGGACACCCTAGCACAGATACGCAGTATTTT	CASSSGHPSTDTQYF
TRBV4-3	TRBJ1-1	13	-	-	TGCGCCAGCAGCTACGAGCAGAACACTGAAGCTTTCTTT	CASSYEQNTEAFF
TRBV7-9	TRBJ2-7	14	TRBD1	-	TGTGCCAGCAGCACAAGGGACAGGGGGCTCGAGCAGTACTTC	CASSTRDRGLEQYF
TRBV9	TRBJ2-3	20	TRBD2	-	TGTGCCAGCAGCGTAGACCCCCGGTCCGGGCTAGCGGGAGAGGTAGATACGCAGTATTTT	CASSVDPRSGLAGEVDTQYF
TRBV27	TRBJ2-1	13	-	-	TGTGCCAGCAGTTGGGATTCCTACAATGAGCAGTTCTTC	CASSWDSYNEQFF
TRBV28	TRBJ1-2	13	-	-	TGTGCCAGCAGTTACAGGGTCGGGTATGGCTACACCTTC	CASSYRVGYGYTF
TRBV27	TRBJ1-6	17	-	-	TGTGCCAGCAGTTCGCTAATGACTGATTCCTATAATTCACCCCTCCACTTT	CASSSLMTDSYNSPLHF
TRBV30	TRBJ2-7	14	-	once	TGTGCCTGGAGTCCCGCGACAGTATCCTACGAGCAGTACTTC	CAWSPATVSYEQYF
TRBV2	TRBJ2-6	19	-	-	TGTGCCAGCAGTGACGGGGGACAGCGAAACCCCTCTGGGGCCAACGTCCTGACTTTC	CASSDGGQRNPSGANVLTF
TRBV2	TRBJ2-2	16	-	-	TGTGCCAGCAACGAGGGGTCAGGGAAAAACACCGGGGAGCTGTTTTTT	CASNEGSGKNTGELFF
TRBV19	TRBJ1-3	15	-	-	TGTGCCAGTAGTACGGACAGCGATTCTGGAAACACCATATATTTT	CASSTDSDSGNTIYF
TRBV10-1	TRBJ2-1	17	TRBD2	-	TGCGCCAGCAGTGTAGAACCGGGACTAGCTAGCTACAATGAGCAGTTCTTC	CASSVEPGLASYNEQFF
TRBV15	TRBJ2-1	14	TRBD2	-	TGTGCCACCAGCAGCGGGACTAGTGCCAATGAGCAGTTCTTC	CATSSGTSANEQFF
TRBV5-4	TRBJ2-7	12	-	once	TGTGCCAGCAGCTTGACAGGGAGCGAGCAGTACTTC	CASSLTGSEQYF
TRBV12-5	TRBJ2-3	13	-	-	TGTGCTAGTGGTTTGTCCCCCTTAGATACGCAGTATTTT	CASGLSPLDTQYF
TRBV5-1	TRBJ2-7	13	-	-	TGCGCCAGCAGCGCCGGGGTAGGCTACGAGCAGTACTTC	CASSAGVGYEQYF
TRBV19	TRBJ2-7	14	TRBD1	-	TGTGCCAGTAGTGCAAGCCAGGGGGCCTACGAGCAGTACTTC	CASSASQGAYEQYF
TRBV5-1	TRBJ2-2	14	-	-	TGCGCCAGCAGTCAGACTCCCAACACCGGGGAGCTGTTTTTT	CASSQTPNTGELFF
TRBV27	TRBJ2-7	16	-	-	TGTGCCAGCAGTTTCTCTGCTGGACAGATTTCCTACGAGCAGTACTTC	CASSFSAGQISYEQYF
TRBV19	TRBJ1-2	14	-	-	TGTGCCAGTAGTAATGGCCTGGGGATCTATGGCTACACCTTC	CASSNGLGIYGYTF
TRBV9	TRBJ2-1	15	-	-	TGTGCCAGCACCACAGGGGGGGTTGGAAACAATGAGCAGTTCTTC	CASTTGGVGNNEQFF
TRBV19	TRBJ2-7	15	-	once	TGTGCCAGTAGTATAGATGGGGGGTTCAACTACGAGCAGTACTTC	CASSIDGGFNYEQYF
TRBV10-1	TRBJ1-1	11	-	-	TGCGCCAGCTCCGGGGGTATCGAAGCTTTCTTT	CASSGGIEAFF
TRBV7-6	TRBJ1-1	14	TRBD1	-	TGTGCCAGCAGCATCGGACAGGGCGGCACTGAAGCTTTCTTT	CASSIGQGGTEAFF
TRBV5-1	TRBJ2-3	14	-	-	TGCGCCAGCAGCTTGGCATATCACGGGGATACGCAGTATTTT	CASSLAYHGDTQYF
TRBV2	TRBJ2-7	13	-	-	TGTGCCAGCCTCCCTGGTTATTCCTACGAGCAGTACTTC	CASLPGYSYEQYF
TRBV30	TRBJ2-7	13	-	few	TGTGCCTGGAGTGTAGCAGGAACCTACGAGCAGTACTTC	CAWSVAGTYEQYF
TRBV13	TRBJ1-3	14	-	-	TGTGCCAGCAGCTTAGGCTTCAGCGGAAACACCATATATTTT	CASSLGFSGNTIYF
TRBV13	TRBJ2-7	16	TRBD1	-	TGTGCCAGCAGCCAAGGACCCGGGACAGGGTTCTACGAGCAGTACTTC	CASSQGPGTGFYEQYF
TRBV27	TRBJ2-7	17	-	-	TGTGCCAGCAGTACAAGGGGAGGGGGGCCTCTTTCCTACGAGCAGTACTTC	CASSTRGGGPLSYEQYF
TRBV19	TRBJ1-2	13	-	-	TGTGCCAGTAATGCAGGGTCTCTTAATGGCTACACCTTC	CASNAGSLNGYTF
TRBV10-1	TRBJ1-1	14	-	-	TGCGCCAGCAGTGAGGGGTGGACAGCCAATGAAGCTTTCTTT	CASSEGWTANEAFF
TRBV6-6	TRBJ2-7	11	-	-	TGTGCCACCATAAGGGGGAGCGAGCAGTACTTC	CATIRGSEQYF
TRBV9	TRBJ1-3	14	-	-	TGTGCCAGCAGCGTAGAAAGGGTCGGAAACACCATATATTTT	CASSVERVGNTIYF
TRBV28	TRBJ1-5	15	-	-	TGTGCCAGCAGCTACGGAGGGGTTAGCAATCAGCCCCAGCATTTT	CASSYGGVSNQPQHF
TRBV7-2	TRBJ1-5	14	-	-	TGTGCCAGCAGCTTAGCGCGGGGTAATCAGCCCCAGCATTTT	CASSLARGNQPQHF
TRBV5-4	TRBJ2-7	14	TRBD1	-	TGTGCCAGCAGCTGGCAGGGGGTTTCCTACGAGCAGTACTTC	CASSWQGVSYEQYF
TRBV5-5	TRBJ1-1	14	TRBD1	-	TGTGCCAGCAGCCTGACAGGGCCCAACACTGAAGCTTTCTTT	CASSLTGPNTEAFF
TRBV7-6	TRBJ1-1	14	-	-	TGTGCCAGCAGCTTAGAGACGGGGGGGCTCGAGGCTTTCTTT	CASSLETGGLEAFF
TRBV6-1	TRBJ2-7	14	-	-	TGTGCCAGCAGTGAAGTGGGCAGCTCCTACGAGCAGTACTTC	CASSEVGSSYEQYF
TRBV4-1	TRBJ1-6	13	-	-	TGCGCCAGCAGCCAAGAGGGTCGAACACCCCTCCACTTT	CASSQEGRTPLHF